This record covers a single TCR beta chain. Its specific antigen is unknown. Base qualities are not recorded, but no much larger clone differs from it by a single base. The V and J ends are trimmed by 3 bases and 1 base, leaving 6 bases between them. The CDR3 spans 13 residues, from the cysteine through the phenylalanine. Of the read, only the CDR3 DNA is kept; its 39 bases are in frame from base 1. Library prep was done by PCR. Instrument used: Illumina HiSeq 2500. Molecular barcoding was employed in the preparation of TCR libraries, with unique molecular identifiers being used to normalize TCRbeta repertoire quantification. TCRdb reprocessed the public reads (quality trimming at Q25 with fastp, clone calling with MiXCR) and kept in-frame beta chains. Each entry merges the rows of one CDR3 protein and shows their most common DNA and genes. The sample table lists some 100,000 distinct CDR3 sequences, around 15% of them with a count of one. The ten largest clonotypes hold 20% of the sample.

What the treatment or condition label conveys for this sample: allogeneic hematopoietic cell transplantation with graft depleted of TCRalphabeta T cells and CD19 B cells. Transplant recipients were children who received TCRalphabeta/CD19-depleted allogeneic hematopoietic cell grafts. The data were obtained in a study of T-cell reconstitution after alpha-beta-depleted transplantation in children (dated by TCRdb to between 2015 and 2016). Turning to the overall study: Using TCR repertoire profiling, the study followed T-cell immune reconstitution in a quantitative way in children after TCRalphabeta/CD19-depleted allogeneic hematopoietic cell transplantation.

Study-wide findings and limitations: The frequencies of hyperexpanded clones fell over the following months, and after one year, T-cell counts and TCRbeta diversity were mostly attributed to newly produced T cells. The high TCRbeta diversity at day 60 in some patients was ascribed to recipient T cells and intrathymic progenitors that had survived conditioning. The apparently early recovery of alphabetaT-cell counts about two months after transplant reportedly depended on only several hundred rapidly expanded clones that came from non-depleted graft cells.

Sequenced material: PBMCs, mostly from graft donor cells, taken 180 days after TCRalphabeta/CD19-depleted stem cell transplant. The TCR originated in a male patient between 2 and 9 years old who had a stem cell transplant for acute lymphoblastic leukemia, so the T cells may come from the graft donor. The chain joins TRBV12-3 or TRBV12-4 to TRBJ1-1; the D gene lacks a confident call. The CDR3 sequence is CASSLLQNTEAFF. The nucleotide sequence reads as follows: TGTGCCAGCAGTTTGTTACAGAACACTGAAGCTTTCTTT.